A selection of T cell receptor beta chains follows, all from one sample in a study of shared clonotypes between healthy human individuals. The data were produced by immunoSEQ multiplex PCR, yet TCRdb's version contains in-frame clones alone and is incomplete. The table shows 1.5 million to 2.5 million clones, with approximately 95% occurring only once. The sample consisted of naive CD8+ T cells sorted from blood. The receptor source for this set is a man aged 18 to 30 in good health. The CDR3 runs from the conserved cysteine through the conserved F or W. D genes are given only for firm matches.

CDR3aa	CDR3nt	v_gene	j_gene	d_gene
CASRIAGADYEQYF	TGTGCCAGCAGGATTGCGGGGGCCGACTACGAGCAGTACTTC	TRBV27	TRBJ2-7	.
CAIRQGRDSYEQYF	TGTGCCATCAGGCAAGGCCGGGACTCCTACGAGCAGTACTTC	TRBV10-3	TRBJ2-7	.
CASGLAGGSLGTDTQYF	TGTGCCAGCGGACTAGCGGGGGGTTCCCTAGGCACAGATACGCAGTATTTT	TRBV7-9	TRBJ2-3	TRBD2
CASSFSGLSNQPQHF	TGTGCCAGCAGCTTTTCAGGGCTTAGCAATCAGCCCCAGCATTTT	TRBV7-9	TRBJ1-5	.
CASTAGAMNTEAFF	TGTGCCAGCACGGCAGGGGCGATGAACACTGAAGCTTTCTTT	TRBV9	TRBJ1-1	.
CASSSLGVVSDNEQFF	TGTGCCAGCAGCTCCCTGGGGGTAGTCAGCGACAATGAGCAGTTCTTC	TRBV13	TRBJ2-1	.
CASSLASGHEQYF	TGTGCCAGCAGCTTAGCGTCCGGGCACGAGCAGTACTTC	TRBV7-6	TRBJ2-7	.
CASSVSGISLEQYF	TGTGCCAGCAGCGTTTCAGGGATCTCGTTGGAGCAGTACTTC	TRBV9	TRBJ2-7	.
CASSPPQGETQYF	TGTGCCAGCAGCCCCCCACAGGGGGAGACCCAGTACTTC	TRBV5-4	TRBJ2-5	TRBD1
CSGTRVYEQYF	TGCAGTGGGACCAGGGTCTACGAGCAGTACTTC	TRBV20-1	TRBJ2-7	.
CASSPLGTDNSPLHF	TGCGCCAGCAGCCCGTTAGGGACAGATAATTCACCCCTCCACTTT	TRBV4-1	TRBJ1-6	TRBD1
CASSSRGPETQYF	TGTGCCAGCAGCTCCAGGGGGCCGGAGACCCAGTACTTC	TRBV11-3	TRBJ2-5	TRBD1
CASSYAERSYEQYF	TGTGCCAGCAGTTACGCCGAAAGGTCCTACGAGCAGTACTTC	TRBV6-6	TRBJ2-7	.
CAINRGEGDYTF	TGTGCCATTAACAGGGGAGAGGGTGACTACACCTTC	TRBV2	TRBJ1-2	TRBD1
CASSQDSQGWGNTIYF	TGCGCCAGCAGCCAAGATTCTCAGGGGTGGGGAAACACCATATATTTT	TRBV4-3	TRBJ1-3	.
CASRQLQGAYEQFF	TGCGCCAGCAGACAACTACAGGGGGCCTATGAGCAGTTCTTC	TRBV5-1	TRBJ2-1	TRBD1
CAWSVGQNSNQPQHF	TGTGCCTGGAGTGTGGGACAAAATAGCAATCAGCCCCAGCATTTT	TRBV30	TRBJ1-5	.
CASSSDSGGEQYF	TGTGCCAGCAGCTCAGATTCTGGGGGCGAGCAGTACTTC	TRBV14	TRBJ2-7	.
CASSFAREVGLDTQYF	TGTGCCAGCAGTTTTGCGAGAGAAGTAGGGCTCGATACGCAGTATTTT	TRBV28	TRBJ2-3	.
CASSVAGGALYNEQFF	TGTGCCAGCAGCGTAGCTGGGGGGGCCCTCTACAATGAGCAGTTCTTC	TRBV9	TRBJ2-1	.
CASTWGENTEAFF	TGTGCCAGCACCTGGGGGGAAAACACTGAAGCTTTCTTT	TRBV5-6	TRBJ1-1	.
CASSPSLVTAAFF	TGTGCCAGCAGTCCATCATTAGTCACGGCAGCTTTCTTT	TRBV6-5	TRBJ1-1	.